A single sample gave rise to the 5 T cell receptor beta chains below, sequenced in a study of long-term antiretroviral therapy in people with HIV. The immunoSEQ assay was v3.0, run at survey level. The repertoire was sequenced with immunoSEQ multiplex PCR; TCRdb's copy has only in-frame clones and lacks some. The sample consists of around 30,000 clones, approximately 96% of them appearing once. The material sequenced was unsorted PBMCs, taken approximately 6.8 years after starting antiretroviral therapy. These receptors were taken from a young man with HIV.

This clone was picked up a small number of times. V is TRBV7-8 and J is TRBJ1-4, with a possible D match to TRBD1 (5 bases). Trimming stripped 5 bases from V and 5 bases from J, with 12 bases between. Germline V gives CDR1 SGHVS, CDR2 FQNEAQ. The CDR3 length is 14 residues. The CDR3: CASSQRGRNEKLFF. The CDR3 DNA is TGTGCCAGCAGCCAACGGGGCCGAAATGAAAAACTGTTTTTT.

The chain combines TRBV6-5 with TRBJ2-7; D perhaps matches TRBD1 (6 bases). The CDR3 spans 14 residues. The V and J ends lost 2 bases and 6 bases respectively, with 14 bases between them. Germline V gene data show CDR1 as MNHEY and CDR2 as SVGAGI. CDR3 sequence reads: CASSYGTSRPEQYF. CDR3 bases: TGTGCCAGCAGTTACGGGACATCCCGTCCCGAGCAGTACTTC.

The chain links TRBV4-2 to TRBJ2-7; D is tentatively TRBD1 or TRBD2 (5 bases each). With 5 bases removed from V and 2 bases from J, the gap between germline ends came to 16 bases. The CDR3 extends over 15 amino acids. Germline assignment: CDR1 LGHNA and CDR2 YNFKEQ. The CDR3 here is CASSGVLGTTYEQYF. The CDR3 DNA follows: TGTGCCAGCAGCGGAGTACTTGGGACCACCTACGAGCAGTACTTC.

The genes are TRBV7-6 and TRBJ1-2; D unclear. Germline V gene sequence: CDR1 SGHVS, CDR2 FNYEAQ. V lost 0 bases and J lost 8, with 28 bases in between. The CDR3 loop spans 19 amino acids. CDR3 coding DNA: TGTGCCAGCAGCTTAGCGTACTCGGCACTCGATGGGGATATAGGGGGCTACACCTTC. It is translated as CASSLAYSALDGDIGGYTF.

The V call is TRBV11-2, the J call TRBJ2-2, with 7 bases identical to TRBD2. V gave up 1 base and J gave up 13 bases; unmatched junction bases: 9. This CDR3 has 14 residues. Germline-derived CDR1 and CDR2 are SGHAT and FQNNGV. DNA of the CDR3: TGTGCCAGCAGCTTAGCCTACTTACCGGGAGGGCTGTTTTTT. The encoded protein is CASSLAYLPGGLFF. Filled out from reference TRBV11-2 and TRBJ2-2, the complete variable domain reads EAGVAQSPRYKIIEKRQSVAFWCNPISGHATLYWYQQILGQGPKLLIQFQNNGVVDDSQLPKDRFSAERLKGVDSTLKIQPAKLEDSAVYLCASSLAYLPGGLFFGEGSRLTVL.